Listed here are 11 T cell receptor beta chains from one sample, sequenced in a study of cytomegalovirus exposure and HLA in healthy donors. In the PCR, 60 Vbeta and 13 Jbeta primers were used. Here immunoSEQ multiplex PCR was the method, and the copy in TCRdb shows in-frame clones only, minus some. In all, the sample yields roughly 71,000 clones. Sequenced sample: PBMCs. Receptor source: a woman aged 35 to 49 in good health and CMV-seropositive.

The chain is built from TRBV12-5 and TRBJ1-1; 9 positions agree with TRBD1. CDR1 is LGHNT and CDR2 is FRNRAP in the germline V gene. The CDR3 consists of 12 residues. The trim removed 2 bases at V and 11 bases at J, leaving 3 bases unmatched. The CDR3 spells CASGLTTGGAFF. DNA for the CDR3: TGTGCTAGTGGTTTGACGACAGGGGGGGCTTTCTTT.

The chain has TRBV27 and TRBJ2-4; TRBD2 matches at 11 bases. CDR1 and CDR2 from the germline V gene are MNHEY and SMNVEV (reference sequence). J was trimmed by 8 bases and V by 5 bases; bases with no gene match: 8. The CDR3 totals 15 residues. The CDR3 sequence: CASSVNSGRGDIQYF. CDR3 bases: TGTGCCAGCAGTGTAAATAGCGGGAGGGGGGACATTCAGTACTTC.

The V gene is TRBV21-1, the J gene TRBJ2-7; the D segment call TRBD1 is taken from the table without a DNA check. TRBV21-1 is a pseudogene locus. The CDR3 consists of 14 residues. The CDR3: CASSNLTGPYEQYF. Here the CDR3 DNA reads TGTGCCAGCAGCAATCTAACAGGGCCCTACGAGCAGTACTTC.

The chain employs TRBV25-1 and TRBJ1-6, with D hard to call. V shed 4 bases and J shed 12 bases, with 13 bases lying between them. There are 13 residues in the CDR3. The germline gives CDR1 MGHDK, CDR2 SYGVNS. The CDR3 spells CASSVHAAGPLHF. CDR3 sequence (DNA): TGTGCCAGCAGTGTGCACGCCGCAGGACCCCTCCACTTT.

The rearrangement joins TRBV11-1 to TRBJ1-1; D might be TRBD1 (5 bases). With 2 bases removed from V and 0 bases from J, the gap between germline ends came to 13 bases. CDR1 SGHAT and CDR2 FQDESV come from the germline V gene (reference sequence). The CDR3 is made up of 16 amino acids. The CDR3: CASSLQGTSMNTEAFF. The CDR3, as DNA: TGTGCCAGCAGCTTACAGGGAACCTCGATGAACACTGAAGCTTTCTTT.

This chain links TRBV14 with TRBJ1-2, with D hard to call. This CDR3 region has 13 residues. Germline loops: CDR1 SGHDN, CDR2 FVKESK. The V gene lost 2 bases and the J gene lost 7 bases, with 11 bases spanning the gap. The CDR3 is CASSQPASAGYTF. Written as DNA, the CDR3 is TGTGCCAGCAGCCAACCCGCGAGTGCTGGCTACACCTTC.

The V gene is TRBV6-4, the J gene TRBJ1-1, with D tentatively TRBD1 (6 bases). Germline V lookup: CDR1 MRHNA, CDR2 SNTAGT. This CDR3 spans 13 amino acids. The V gene lost 4 bases and the J gene lost 5 bases, with 11 bases spanning the gap. DNA for the CDR3: TGTGCCAGCAGTGCAGGGGTGGGTACTGAAGCTTTCTTT. Its protein is CASSAGVGTEAFF.

Turning to this clone: The conserved phenylalanine or tryptophan normally closing the CDR3 is absent here, so this likely arose from a read error. This chain uses TRBV4-1 with TRBJ2-7; D gene uncertain. Per germline, CDR1 MGHRA and CDR2 YSYEKL. V was pared by 4 bases and J by 1 base, with 11 bases between. This CDR3 contains 14 residues. The CDR3 nucleotides read TGCGCCAGCAGCCCATCACAGAATTCCTACGAGCAGTACCTC. As protein: CASSPSQNSYEQYL.

Comments on this clone: The same CDR3 arises from other DNA sequences in this sample as well. This rearrangement joins TRBV29-1 to TRBJ2-7, with a possible D match to TRBD1 (5 bases). CDR3 length equals 15 residues. V was trimmed by 0 bases and J by 0 bases, leaving 12 bases between them. Germline V gene lookup returns CDR1 SQVTM and CDR2 ANQGSEA. CDR3 in amino acids: CSVEEPREGSYEQYF. Here the CDR3 DNA reads TGCAGCGTTGAAGAACCCAGGGAAGGCTCCTACGAGCAGTACTTC.

The CDR3 DNA is TGCGCCAGCAGCTTGATGAGGGATACGCAGTATTTT. Translated: CASSLMRDTQYF. The rearrangement links TRBV5-1 to TRBJ2-3; no clear D. The CDR3 extends over 12 amino acids. V gave up 1 base and J gave up 6 bases, with 6 bases separating them. Germline values: CDR1 SGHRS, CDR2 YFSETQ.

In nucleotides, the CDR3 is TGTGCCAGCAGTTTGACAGGGGGCTCCTACGAGCAGTACTTC. It translates to CASSLTGGSYEQYF. The chain couples TRBV28 to TRBJ2-5; TRBD1 agrees at 9 bases. Matching the DNA end better, TRBJ2-7 makes the J call doubtful. The germline gives CDR1 MDHEN, CDR2 SYDVKM. This CDR3 region has 14 residues.